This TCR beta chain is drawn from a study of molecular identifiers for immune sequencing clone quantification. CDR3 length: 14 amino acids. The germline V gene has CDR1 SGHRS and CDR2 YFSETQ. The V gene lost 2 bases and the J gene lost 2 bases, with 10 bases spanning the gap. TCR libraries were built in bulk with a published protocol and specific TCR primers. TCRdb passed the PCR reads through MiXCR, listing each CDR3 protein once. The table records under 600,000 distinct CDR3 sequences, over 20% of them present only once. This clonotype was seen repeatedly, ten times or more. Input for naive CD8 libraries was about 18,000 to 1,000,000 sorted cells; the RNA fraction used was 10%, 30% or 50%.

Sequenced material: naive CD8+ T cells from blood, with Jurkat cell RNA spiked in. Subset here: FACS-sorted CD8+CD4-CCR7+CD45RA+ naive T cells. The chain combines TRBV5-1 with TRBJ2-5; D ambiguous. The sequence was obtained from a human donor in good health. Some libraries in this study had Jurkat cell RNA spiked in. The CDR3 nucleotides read TGCGCCAGCAGCTTTATAGGTCTACAAGAGACCCAGTACTTC. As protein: CASSFIGLQETQYF.